What follows describes a single T cell receptor beta chain. Primers included in the PCR were 60 Vbeta and 13 Jbeta primers. The method was immunoSEQ multiplex PCR; TCRdb's version includes in-frame clones alone and lacks a portion of them. There are about 160,000 clones in the sample; roughly 80% occur only once, and 8% to 10% lies in the top ten. These data originate in a study of cytomegalovirus exposure and HLA in healthy donors. The germline gives CDR1 SEHNR, CDR2 FQNEAQ (reference sequence). The V end was cut by 5 bases, the J end by 5 bases, with 21 bases between. The CDR3 is made up of 16 amino acids.

V gene TRBV7-9 combines with J gene TRBJ2-5; D is perhaps TRBD2 (5 bases). The source material was PBMCs. This TCR came from a male donor in good health and CMV-seropositive. The CDR3, as DNA: TGTGCCAGCAGCCCTCCCGGGATCCGGACGGGGGAGACCCAGTACTTC. It yields the protein CASSPPGIRTGETQYF.